The rows below give T cell receptor beta chains drawn from one sample of a study of identical twins. Each CDR3 protein gets one entry after TCRdb re-called the 5' RACE reads with MiXCR. The table has 500,000 to 700,000 distinct CDR3 sequences, under 8.5% seen once. Another study also made use of these data, one on yellow fever vaccine responses in identical twins.

The sample taken for sequencing was PBMCs. The source is a woman aged 18 to 35 in good health. Each CDR3 is given with its conserved first and last residue. D genes are given only for firm matches.

CDR3aa	v_gene	d_gene
CASSRGGELTDTQYF	TRBV14	-
CASSLGGHFRSEQFF	TRBV11-2	-
CASSLIVVANEQFF	TRBV7-9	-
CSAIGGHGQFF	TRBV20-1	-
CSNLGGSQETQYF	TRBV20-1	-
CASSQALGPYEQYF	TRBV4-1	-
CASSQEWRAEQFF	TRBV4-1	-
CASSQRRTLAKNIQYF	TRBV3-1	-
CASSPEASRTDTQYF	TRBV5-1	-
CASSPLGARGETQYF	TRBV6-1	-
CASKGAADTQYF	TRBV6-9	TRBD1
CAISVGSRLNTEAFF	TRBV10-3	-
CAISEGTSYETQYF	TRBV10-3	-
CASSLFSGKTQYF	TRBV7-6	-
CASSDRTGRGSPLHF	TRBV25-1	-
CSAPRGLGETQYF	TRBV20-1	-
CASRKNLDRAGIYSNQPQHF	TRBV27	TRBD1
CASSLTTGKETQYF	TRBV5-1	TRBD1
CSVVWALAPYNEQFF	TRBV29-1	-
CASSPSGTADTQYF	TRBV5-6	TRBD2
CSARDFASGSVGDTQYF	TRBV20-1	TRBD2
CSASWNQGGPQETQYF	TRBV20-1	-
CASSLVLTSGGGDTQYF	TRBV27	TRBD2
CASSLRDRGYEQYF	TRBV27	TRBD1
CASSVTGNPDTQYF	TRBV5-1	TRBD1
CAISPGTATIDTQYF	TRBV10-3	-
CASTRVSYNEQFF	TRBV28	-
CASSLSEESYNEQFF	TRBV7-9	-
CASSLDPGQGNSGANVLTF	TRBV5-1	TRBD1